These 25 T cell receptor beta chains were sequenced from one sample in a study of blood T cells in healthy people across ages (dated by TCRdb to about 2015). Libraries were made using 5' RACE. The sample was run on an Illumina HiSeq 2500. A second roughly 6 to 11 cycle PCR used a sample-barcoded 5' primer and a J-beta primer mix. The public sequencing data were trimmed at Q25 with fastp and processed into clonotypes with MiXCR by TCRdb, which kept only in-frame beta chains. Every CDR3 protein is listed once, alongside the most common genes and DNA of its rows. For this sample the table gives 650,000 to 950,000 distinct CDR3 sequences, of which roughly 44% were detected only once. About 19% of the sample is taken by the ten largest. Sequencing was done on a sample of blood. The origin of the receptors is a man aged 60 to 69 in good health.

This chain uses TRBV21-1 with TRBJ1-4; the table's D gene call, TRBD1, was not cross checked with the DNA. TRBV21-1 is termed a pseudogene. CDR3 length: 14 amino acids. CDR3 protein: CASSPRTSDEKLFF. DNA of the CDR3: TGTGCCAGCAGCCCCCGGACCTCTGATGAAAAACTGTTTTTT.

The chain joins TRBV21-1 to TRBJ2-1; TRBD1 is the table's D call, not checked against the DNA. TRBV21-1 is designated a pseudogene. The CDR3 is 16 amino acids. The CDR3 here is CASSKVRGMAYNEQFF. The CDR3 DNA is TGTGCCAGCAGCAAAGTTCGGGGGATGGCCTACAATGAGCAGTTCTTC.

Concerning this clonotype: One end of the junction fails to match germline, which may point to a read error. The rearrangement joins TRBV6-1 to TRBJ2-3, with D uncertain. This CDR3 comprises 18 residues. CDR1 is MNHNS and CDR2 is SASEGT in the germline V gene. CDR3 sequence reads: CASTEGYGFALSTDTQYF. CDR3 DNA sequence: TGTGCCAGCACCGAAGGCTATGGGTTCGCCCTTAGCACGGATACGCAGTATTTT.

The chain couples TRBV3-1 to TRBJ1-2, with D hard to call. The CDR3 has 13 amino acids. CDR1 and CDR2 from the germline V gene are LGHDT and YNNKEL (reference sequence). The V gene lost 0 bases and the J gene lost 3 bases, with 5 bases spanning the gap. In DNA, the CDR3 is TGTGCCAGCAGCCAAGATCTTGACTATGGCTACACCTTC. Its translation is CASSQDLDYGYTF.

The gene calls are TRBV4-2 and TRBJ2-3; D uncertain. Germline values: CDR1 LGHNA, CDR2 YNFKEQ. V shed 0 bases and J shed 6 bases, with 13 bases lying between them. There are 15 residues in the CDR3. The CDR3 loop reads CASSQDRASLDTQYF. CDR3 DNA: TGTGCCAGCAGCCAAGATCGTGCTTCGCTGGATACGCAGTATTTT.

This clonotype appeared a few times. V gene TRBV5-1 combines with J gene TRBJ2-1; 12 bases line up with TRBD2. The J segment lost 4 bases and the V segment lost 7 bases, leaving 3 bases of the junction unmatched. The germline CDR1 and CDR2 sequences are SGHRS and YFSETQ. The CDR3 spans 14 residues. The CDR3 spells CASGGLAGYNEQFF. Written as DNA, the CDR3 is TGCGCCAGCGGCGGACTAGCGGGGTACAATGAGCAGTTCTTC.

As regards this clonotype: The missing conserved phenylalanine or tryptophan at the end of this CDR3 makes a read error likely. This chain joins TRBV4-3 and TRBJ1-6, with D uncertain. The V and J ends lost 0 bases and 13 bases respectively, with 16 bases between them. Germline V gives CDR1 LGHNA, CDR2 YSLEER. The CDR3 totals 15 residues. As DNA, the CDR3 is TGCGCCAGCAGCCAAGACGACGGGCCCAATGCTCCCCTCCACTCT. This gives the protein CASSQDDGPNAPLHS.

This clonotype has just a few counts. The rearrangement joins TRBV4-1 to TRBJ1-5; D uncertain. Per the germline V gene, CDR1 is MGHRA and CDR2 is YSYEKL. This CDR3 spans 15 amino acids. Deletions cut 1 base from V and 0 bases from J, with 7 bases between. The CDR3 region is CASSQGHDSNQPQHF. The CDR3 DNA sequence: TGCGCCAGCAGCCAAGGTCATGATAGCAATCAGCCCCAGCATTTT.

This clonotype was counted between two and nine times. V is TRBV6-5 and J is TRBJ1-2; D uncertain. CDR1 is MNHEY, CDR2 SVGAGI, per germline. With 2 bases removed from V and 4 bases from J, the gap between germline ends came to 11 bases. The CDR3 extends over 14 amino acids. The CDR3 sequence is CASSYQHGSYGYTF. The CDR3 region has the DNA TGTGCCAGCAGTTACCAGCACGGCAGCTATGGCTACACCTTC.

In this sample, this clonotype turned up a few times. The CDR3 coding sequence is TGTGCCAGCAGCTCAATAGATTTCGCGAGTTGGGGCTACACCTTC. It specifies CASSSIDFASWGYTF. This chain connects TRBV13 to TRBJ1-2, with unresolved D. V was cut by 4 bases and J by 8 bases, with 20 bases left in between. Germline CDR1 reads PRHDT; CDR2 reads FYEKMQ (reference sequence). The CDR3 loop spans 15 amino acids. Combining the CDR3 with reference TRBV13 and TRBJ1-2 gives the whole variable domain AAGVIQSPRHLIKEKRETATLKCYPIPRHDTVYWYQQGPGQDPQFLISFYEKMQSDKGSIPDRFSAQQFSDYHSELNMSSLELGDSALYFCASSSIDFASWGYTFGSGTRLTVV.

This clonotype was seen a handful of times. The chain links TRBV11-2 to TRBJ1-6; D unresolved. The V end was cut by 1 base, the J end by 7 bases, with 11 bases between. CDR1 and CDR2 (germline): SGHAT, FQNNGV. There are 15 residues in the CDR3. In nucleotides, the CDR3 is TGTGCCAGCAGCTTAGCTCCAGGCTACAATTCACCCCTCCACTTT. It is translated as CASSLAPGYNSPLHF. The complete variable domain, with remaining parts taken from reference TRBV11-2 and TRBJ1-6, reads EAGVAQSPRYKIIEKRQSVAFWCNPISGHATLYWYQQILGQGPKLLIQFQNNGVVDDSQLPKDRFSAERLKGVDSTLKIQPAKLEDSAVYLCASSLAPGYNSPLHFGNGTRLTVT.

This clonotype was counted ten times or more. The junction shows a germline mismatch at one end, possibly a read error. The chain is built from TRBV5-1 and TRBJ2-7; TRBD1 matches 8 bases. This CDR3 has 14 residues. Germline V gene data show CDR1 as SGHRS and CDR2 as YFSETQ. DNA of the CDR3: TGTGCCAGCAGACCAGGGACAGGACCCTACGAGCAGTACTTC. This codes for CASRPGTGPYEQYF.

This chain joins TRBV7-2 and TRBJ1-1; no firm D call. This CDR3 has 14 amino acids. Germline CDR1 and CDR2: SGHTA and FQGNSA. Trimming shortened V by 1 base and J by 1 base, and 7 bases separated the two germline ends. In DNA form, the CDR3 reads TGTGCCAGCAGCTTAGACAGAAGGAACACTGAAGCTTTCTTT. It is translated as CASSLDRRNTEAFF.

This clonotype was seen a few times. The chain uses TRBV7-9 and TRBJ2-5; the D is unclear. CDR1 SEHNR and CDR2 FQNEAQ come from the germline V gene (reference sequence). Trimming stripped 5 bases from V and 1 base from J, with 8 bases between. The CDR3 length is 13 residues. The CDR3, as DNA: TGTGCCAGCAGCCGCATCAGCCAAGAGACCCAGTACTTC. It encodes CASSRISQETQYF.

The chain carries TRBV5-1 and TRBJ2-3; TRBD1 agrees at 7 bases. CDR1 and CDR2 from the germline V gene are SGHRS and YFSETQ. The V segment lost 0 bases and the J segment 2 bases; nucleotides outside the gene matches: 6. The CDR3 runs 16 residues. The CDR3 here is CASSLARGQNTDTQYF. CDR3 DNA: TGCGCCAGCAGCTTGGCCCGGGGACAGAACACAGATACGCAGTATTTT.

This clonotype was counted between two and nine times. The chain employs TRBV12-3 or TRBV12-4 and TRBJ1-2; D gene ambiguous. V was shortened by 8 bases and J by 3 bases, with 13 bases between the two germline ends. This CDR3 has 13 amino acids. CDR3 bases: TGTGCCAGCGGCCCCCGGTCGCACTATGGCTACACCTTC. Protein sequence: CASGPRSHYGYTF.

The genes are TRBV4-1 and TRBJ2-3; D is ambiguous. V was shortened by 1 base and J by 7 bases, with 9 bases between the two germline ends. Per germline, CDR1 MGHRA and CDR2 YSYEKL. This CDR3 contains 13 residues. The CDR3 reads CASSQVGIYTQYF. The CDR3 DNA follows: TGCGCCAGCAGCCAAGTGGGGATTTATACGCAGTATTTT.

Written as DNA, the CDR3 is TGTGCCAGCAGTTTGTCTCCAATTTATGGCTACACCTTC. It encodes CASSLSPIYGYTF. The genes are TRBV12-3 or TRBV12-4 and TRBJ1-2; D is unresolved. CDR3 length equals 13 residues. Trimming shortened V by 3 bases and J by 5 bases, and 10 bases separated the two germline ends.

The CDR3, as DNA: TGTGCCAGCAGTGCCACCGGGACAGGGCACACAGATACGCAGTATTTT. Its protein is CASSATGTGHTDTQYF. The chain recombines TRBV12-3 or TRBV12-4 with TRBJ2-3, with TRBD1 matching over 9 bases. The CDR3 totals 16 residues. The ends lost 5 bases at V and 2 bases at J; junction bases unmatched: 8.

On this clonotype: One end of the junction is discordant with germline, which a read error may explain. The chain employs TRBV6-1 and TRBJ1-1; D remains unclear. The CDR3 is 14 amino acids. In germline, CDR1 is MNHNS, CDR2 SASEGT. The CDR3 loop is CASREVGGKTEAFF. CDR3 coding DNA: TGTGCCAGCAGGGAAGTTGGAGGGAAAACTGAAGCTTTCTTT.

On this clonotype itself: One base away lies a much larger clone, so this may be a sequencing read error. This chain links TRBV4-3 with TRBJ1-2; no clear D gene. This CDR3 region has 14 residues. The germline V gene encodes CDR1 LGHNA and CDR2 YSLEER. CDR3: CAGSQDPGVWGYTF. DNA for the CDR3: TGCGCCGGCAGCCAAGATCCCGGGGTGTGGGGCTACACCTTC.

This chain connects TRBV27 to TRBJ1-5; D gene ambiguous. The CDR3 has 15 residues. Germline CDR1 MNHEY, CDR2 SMNVEV (reference sequence). Deletions cut 0 bases from V and 1 base from J, with 7 bases between. CDR3 in amino acids: CASSLSVTSNQPQHF. DNA of the CDR3: TGTGCCAGCAGTTTATCTGTCACGAGCAATCAGCCCCAGCATTTT.

This clonotype was counted between two and nine times. This chain connects TRBV7-8 to TRBJ2-7; D is ambiguous. V was cut by 1 base and J by 6 bases, with 19 bases left in between. This CDR3 is built from 16 residues. Germline CDR1 reads SGHVS; CDR2 reads FQNEAQ. CDR3 DNA: TGTGCCAGCAGCTTAGGGAACCCCCGGGTTTTACGCGAGCAGTACTTC. Its protein is CASSLGNPRVLREQYF.

This clonotype was recorded a few times. This rearrangement joins TRBV27 to TRBJ1-2; the D gene is possibly TRBD1 (5 bases). From germline, CDR1 is MNHEY and CDR2 SMNVEV (reference sequence). This CDR3 region has 15 residues. With 6 bases removed from V and 6 bases from J, the gap between germline ends came to 20 bases. The CDR3 coding sequence is TGTGCCAGCAGAGTAGCAGGGTTGGCCTTGGATGGCTACACCTTC. Protein product: CASRVAGLALDGYTF.

The rearrangement links TRBV5-4 to TRBJ2-7; 7 bases are a match to TRBD1. The DNA end is more similar to TRBJ2-5, so the J call may be wrong. Germline-derived CDR1 and CDR2 are SGHNT and YYREEE (reference sequence). The CDR3 loop spans 14 amino acids. Here the CDR3 DNA reads TGTGCCAGCAGCTCACAGGGGAAAAGAGAGACCCAGTACTTC. Amino acids: CASSSQGKRETQYF.